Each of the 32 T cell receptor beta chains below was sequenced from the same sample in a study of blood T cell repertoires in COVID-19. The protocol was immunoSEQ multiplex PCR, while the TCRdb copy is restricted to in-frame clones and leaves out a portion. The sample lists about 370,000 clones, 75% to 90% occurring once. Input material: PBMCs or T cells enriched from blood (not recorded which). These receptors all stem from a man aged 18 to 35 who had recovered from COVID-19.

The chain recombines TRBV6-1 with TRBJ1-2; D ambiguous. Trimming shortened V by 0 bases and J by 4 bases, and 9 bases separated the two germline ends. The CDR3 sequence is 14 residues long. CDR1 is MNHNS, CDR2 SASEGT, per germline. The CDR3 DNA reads TGTGCCAGCAGTGAAGCTGAGCAGGTCTATGGCTACACCTTC. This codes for CASSEAEQVYGYTF.

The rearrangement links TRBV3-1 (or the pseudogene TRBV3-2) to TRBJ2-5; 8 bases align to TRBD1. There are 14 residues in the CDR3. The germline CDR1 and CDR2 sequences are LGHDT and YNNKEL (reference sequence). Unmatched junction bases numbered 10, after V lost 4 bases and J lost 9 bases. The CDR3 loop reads CASSRQGTGTAQYF. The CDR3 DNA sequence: TGTGCCAGCAGCCGACAGGGGACAGGCACGGCCCAGTACTTC.

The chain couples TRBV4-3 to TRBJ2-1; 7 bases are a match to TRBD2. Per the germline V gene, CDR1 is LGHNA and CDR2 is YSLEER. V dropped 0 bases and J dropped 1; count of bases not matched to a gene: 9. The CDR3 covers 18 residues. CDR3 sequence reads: CASSQEAPAGRSYNEQFF. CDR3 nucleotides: TGCGCCAGCAGCCAAGAGGCCCCCGCCGGGAGGTCCTACAATGAGCAGTTCTTC.

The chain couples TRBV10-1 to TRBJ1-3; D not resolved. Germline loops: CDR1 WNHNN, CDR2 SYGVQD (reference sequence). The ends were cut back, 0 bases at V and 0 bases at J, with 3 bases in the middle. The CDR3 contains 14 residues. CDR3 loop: CASSESGSGNTIYF. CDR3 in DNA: TGCGCCAGCAGTGAGTCCGGCTCTGGAAACACCATATATTTT.

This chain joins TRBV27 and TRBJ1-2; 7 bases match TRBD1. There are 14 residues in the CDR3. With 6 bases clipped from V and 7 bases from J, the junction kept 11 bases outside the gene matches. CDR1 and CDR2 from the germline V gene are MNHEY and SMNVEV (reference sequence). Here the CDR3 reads CASRYTGESFGYTF. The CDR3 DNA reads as TGTGCCAGCAGATATACAGGGGAGTCATTTGGCTACACCTTC.

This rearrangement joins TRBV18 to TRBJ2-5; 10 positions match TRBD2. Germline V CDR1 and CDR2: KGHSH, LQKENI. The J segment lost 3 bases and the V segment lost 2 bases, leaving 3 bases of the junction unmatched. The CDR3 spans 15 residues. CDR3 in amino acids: CASSPRTSGKETQYF. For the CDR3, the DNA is TGTGCCAGCTCACCAAGGACTAGCGGTAAAGAGACCCAGTACTTC.

The CDR3: CASSPGGSGNTIYF. Written as DNA, the CDR3 is TGTGCCAGCAGCCCAGGGGGATCAGGAAACACCATATATTTT. The chain employs TRBV7-6 and TRBJ1-3, with 7 positions matching TRBD1. The V gene's germline CDR1 is SGHVS and CDR2 FNYEAQ. The CDR3 spans 14 residues. Trimming removed 5 bases from V and 4 bases from J; junction bases left unmatched: 5.

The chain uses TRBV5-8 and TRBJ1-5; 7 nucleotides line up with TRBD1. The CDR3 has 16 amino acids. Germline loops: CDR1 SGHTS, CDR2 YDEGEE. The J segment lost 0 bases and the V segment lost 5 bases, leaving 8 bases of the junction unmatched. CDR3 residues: CASSLGTDYSNQPQHF. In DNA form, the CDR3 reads TGTGCCAGCAGTCTTGGGACAGATTATAGCAATCAGCCCCAGCATTTT. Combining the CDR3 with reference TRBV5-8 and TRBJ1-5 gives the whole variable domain EAGVTQSPTHLIKTRGQQATLRCSPISGHTSVYWYQQALGLGLQFLLWYDEGEERNRGNFPPRFSGRQFPNYSSELNVNALELEDSALYLCASSLGTDYSNQPQHFGDGTRLSIL.

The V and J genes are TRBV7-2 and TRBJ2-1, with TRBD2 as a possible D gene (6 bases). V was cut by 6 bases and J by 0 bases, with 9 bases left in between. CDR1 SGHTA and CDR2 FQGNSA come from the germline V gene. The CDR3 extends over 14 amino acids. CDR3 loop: CASRRTISYNEQFF. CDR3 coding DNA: TGTGCCAGCAGACGGACTATCTCCTACAATGAGCAGTTCTTC.

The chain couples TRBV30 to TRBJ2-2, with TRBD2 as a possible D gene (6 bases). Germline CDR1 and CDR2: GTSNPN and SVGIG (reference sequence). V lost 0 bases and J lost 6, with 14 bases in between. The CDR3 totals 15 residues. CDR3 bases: TGTGCCTGGAGTGTAGGCCGCGGGAAGGCCGGGGAGCTGTTTTTT. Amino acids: CAWSVGRGKAGELFF.

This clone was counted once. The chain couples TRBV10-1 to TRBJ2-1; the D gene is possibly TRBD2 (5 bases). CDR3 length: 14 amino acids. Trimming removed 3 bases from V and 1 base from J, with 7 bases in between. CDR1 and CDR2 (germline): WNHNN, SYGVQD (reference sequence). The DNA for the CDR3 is TGCGCCAGCAGTGAAGGGAGATCCTACAATGAGCAGTTCTTC. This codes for CASSEGRSYNEQFF.

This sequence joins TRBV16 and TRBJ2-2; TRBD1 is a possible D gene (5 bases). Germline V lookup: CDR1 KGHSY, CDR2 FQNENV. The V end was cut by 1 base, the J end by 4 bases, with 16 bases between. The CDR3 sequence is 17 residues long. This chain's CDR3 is CASSQFIGQGVTGELFF. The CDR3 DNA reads TGTGCCAGCAGCCAATTTATTGGTCAGGGCGTCACCGGGGAGCTGTTTTTT.

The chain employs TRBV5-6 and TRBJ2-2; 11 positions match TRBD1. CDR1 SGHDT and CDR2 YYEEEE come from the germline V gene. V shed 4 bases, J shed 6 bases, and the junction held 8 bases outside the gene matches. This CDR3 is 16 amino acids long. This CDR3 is CASSARDRGYAGELFF. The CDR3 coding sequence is TGTGCCAGCAGCGCCCGGGACAGGGGGTACGCCGGGGAGCTGTTTTTT.

CDR3: CASSGAGLIGYEQYF. For the CDR3, the DNA is TGTGCCAGCAGTGGAGCGGGGCTGATCGGGTACGAGCAGTACTTC. This rearrangement joins TRBV27 to TRBJ2-7; 7 nucleotides match TRBD2. The CDR3 consists of 15 residues. CDR1 and CDR2 from the germline V gene are MNHEY and SMNVEV (reference sequence). After removal of 5 bases from V and 4 bases from J, the junction contained 11 bases not matched to a gene.

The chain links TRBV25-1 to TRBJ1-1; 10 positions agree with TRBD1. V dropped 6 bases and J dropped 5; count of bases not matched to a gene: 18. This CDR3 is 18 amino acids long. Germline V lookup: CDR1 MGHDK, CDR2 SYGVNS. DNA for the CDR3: TGTGCCAGCAGATCGGGGGGGACAGGGGTAATTATGGGTACTGAAGCTTTCTTT. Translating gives CASRSGGTGVIMGTEAFF.

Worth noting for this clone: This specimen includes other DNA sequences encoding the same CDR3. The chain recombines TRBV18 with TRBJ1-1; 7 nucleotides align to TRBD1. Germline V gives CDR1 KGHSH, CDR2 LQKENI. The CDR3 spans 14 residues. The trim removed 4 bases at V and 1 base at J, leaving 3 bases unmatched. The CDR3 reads CASSQGQRNTEAFF. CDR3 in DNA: TGTGCCAGCTCACAGGGACAGAGGAACACTGAAGCTTTCTTT.

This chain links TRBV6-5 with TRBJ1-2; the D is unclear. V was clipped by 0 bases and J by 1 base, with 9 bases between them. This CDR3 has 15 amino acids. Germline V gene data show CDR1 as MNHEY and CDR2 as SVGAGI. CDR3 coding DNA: TGTGCCAGCAGTTACTCTATGGCGGATAACTATGGCTACACCTTC. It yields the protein CASSYSMADNYGYTF.

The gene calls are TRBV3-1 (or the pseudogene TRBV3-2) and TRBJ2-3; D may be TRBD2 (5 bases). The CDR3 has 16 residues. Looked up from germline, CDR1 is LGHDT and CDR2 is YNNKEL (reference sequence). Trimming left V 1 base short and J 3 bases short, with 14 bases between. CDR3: CASSQVAGRPTDTQYF. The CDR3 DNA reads TGTGCCAGCAGCCAAGTCGCGGGCAGGCCGACAGATACGCAGTATTTT.

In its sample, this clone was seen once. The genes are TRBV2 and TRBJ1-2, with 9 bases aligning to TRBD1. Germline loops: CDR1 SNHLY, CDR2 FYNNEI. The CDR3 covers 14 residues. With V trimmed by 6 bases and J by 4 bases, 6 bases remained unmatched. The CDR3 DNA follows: TGTGCCAGCAGGGAGACAGGGGGTAGCTATGGCTACACCTTC. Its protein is CASRETGGSYGYTF.

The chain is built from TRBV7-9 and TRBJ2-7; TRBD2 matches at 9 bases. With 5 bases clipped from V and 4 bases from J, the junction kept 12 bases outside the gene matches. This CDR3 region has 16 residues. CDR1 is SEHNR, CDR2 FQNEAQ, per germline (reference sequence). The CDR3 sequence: CASSPRGSGSKYEQYF. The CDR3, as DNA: TGTGCCAGCAGCCCTCGCGGTAGCGGGAGTAAGTACGAGCAGTACTTC. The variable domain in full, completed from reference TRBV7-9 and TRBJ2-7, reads DTGVSQNPRHKITKRGQNVTFRCDPISEHNRLYWYRQTLGQGPEFLTYFQNEAQLEKSRLLSDRFSAERPKGSFSTLEIQRTEQGDSAMYLCASSPRGSGSKYEQYFGPGTRLTVT.

CDR3 in amino acids: CASSNPNGGGLETQYF. The DNA for the CDR3 is TGTGCCAGTAGTAACCCCAATGGGGGCGGTCTGGAGACCCAGTACTTC. The chain employs TRBV19 and TRBJ2-5; possible D gene TRBD1, 6 bases. The CDR3 runs to 16 residues. Germline-derived CDR1 and CDR2 are LNHDA and SQIVND (reference sequence). Trimming removed 4 bases from V and 5 bases from J, with 20 bases in between. The full variable domain, in which reference TRBV19 and TRBJ2-5 provide the parts outside the CDR3, is DGGITQSPKYLFRKEGQNVTLSCEQNLNHDAMYWYRQDPGQGLRLIYYSQIVNDFQKGDIAEGYSVSREKKESFPLTVTSAQKNPTAFYLCASSNPNGGGLETQYFGPGTRLLVL.

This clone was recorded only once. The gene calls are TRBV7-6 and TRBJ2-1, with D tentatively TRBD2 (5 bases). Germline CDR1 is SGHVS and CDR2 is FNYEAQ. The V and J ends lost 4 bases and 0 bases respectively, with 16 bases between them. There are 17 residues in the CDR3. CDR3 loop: CASSSLEEVYSYNEQFF. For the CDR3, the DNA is TGTGCCAGCAGCTCCTTAGAGGAGGTCTACTCCTACAATGAGCAGTTCTTC.

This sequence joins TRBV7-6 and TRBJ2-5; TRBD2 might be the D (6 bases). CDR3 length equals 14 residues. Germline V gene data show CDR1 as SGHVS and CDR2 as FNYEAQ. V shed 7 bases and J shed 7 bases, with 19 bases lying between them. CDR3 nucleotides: TGTGCCAGCACCTTTAGTGGGGGGACGGGGACCCAGTACTTC. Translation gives CASTFSGGTGTQYF.

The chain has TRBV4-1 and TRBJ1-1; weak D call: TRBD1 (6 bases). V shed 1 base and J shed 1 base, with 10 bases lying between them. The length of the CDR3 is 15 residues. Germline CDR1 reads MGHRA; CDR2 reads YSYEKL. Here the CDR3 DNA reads TGCGCCAGCAGCCAAGCCCCGGACAGGAACACTGAAGCTTTCTTT. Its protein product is CASSQAPDRNTEAFF.

The DNA for the CDR3 is TGTGCCAGCAGTTTCCGCCAGCAAGAGACCCAGTACTTC. This translates into CASSFRQQETQYF. V usage is TRBV12-3 or TRBV12-4 and J usage is TRBJ2-5; the D is unclear. V was pared by 3 bases and J by 2 bases, with 7 bases between. The CDR3 runs 13 residues.

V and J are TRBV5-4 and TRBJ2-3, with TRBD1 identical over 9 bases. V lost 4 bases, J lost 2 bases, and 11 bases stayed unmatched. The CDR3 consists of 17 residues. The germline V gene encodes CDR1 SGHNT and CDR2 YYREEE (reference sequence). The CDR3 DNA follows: TGTGCCAGCAGCCACTATGGACAGGGGATATTCACAGATACGCAGTATTTT. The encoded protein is CASSHYGQGIFTDTQYF.

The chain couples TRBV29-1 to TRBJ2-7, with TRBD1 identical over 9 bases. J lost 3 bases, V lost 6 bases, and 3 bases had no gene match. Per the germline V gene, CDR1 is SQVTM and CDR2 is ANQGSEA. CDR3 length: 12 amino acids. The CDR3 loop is CSVLTGGYEQYF. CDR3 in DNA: TGCAGCGTCTTGACAGGGGGCTACGAGCAGTACTTC.

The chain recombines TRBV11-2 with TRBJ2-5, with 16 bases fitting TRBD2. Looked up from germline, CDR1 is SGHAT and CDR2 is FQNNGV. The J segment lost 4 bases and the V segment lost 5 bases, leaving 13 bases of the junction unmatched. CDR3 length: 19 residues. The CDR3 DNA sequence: TGTGCCAGCAGCCTAAGGGGACTAGCGGGGGGGCCTTCGTCAGAGACCCAGTACTTC. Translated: CASSLRGLAGGPSSETQYF.

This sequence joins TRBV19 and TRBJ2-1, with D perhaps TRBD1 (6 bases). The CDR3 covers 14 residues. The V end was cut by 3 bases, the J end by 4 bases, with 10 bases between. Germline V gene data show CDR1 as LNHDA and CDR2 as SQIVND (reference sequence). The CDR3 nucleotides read TGTGCCAGTAGTATCCCGGGACATTACAATGAGCAGTTCTTC. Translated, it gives CASSIPGHYNEQFF.

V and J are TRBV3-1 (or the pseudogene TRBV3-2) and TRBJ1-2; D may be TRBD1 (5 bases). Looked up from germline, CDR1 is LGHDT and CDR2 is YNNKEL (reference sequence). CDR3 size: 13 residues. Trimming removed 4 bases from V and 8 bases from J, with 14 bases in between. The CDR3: CASSPRAGNGYTF. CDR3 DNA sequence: TGTGCCAGCAGCCCCAGGGCAGGGAACGGCTACACCTTC.

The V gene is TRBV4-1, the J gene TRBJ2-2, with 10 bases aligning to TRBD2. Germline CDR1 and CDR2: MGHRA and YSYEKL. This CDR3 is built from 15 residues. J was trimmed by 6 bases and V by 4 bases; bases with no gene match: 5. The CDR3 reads CASSPGLAVPGELFF. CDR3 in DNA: TGCGCCAGCAGCCCCGGACTAGCGGTGCCCGGGGAGCTGTTTTTT.

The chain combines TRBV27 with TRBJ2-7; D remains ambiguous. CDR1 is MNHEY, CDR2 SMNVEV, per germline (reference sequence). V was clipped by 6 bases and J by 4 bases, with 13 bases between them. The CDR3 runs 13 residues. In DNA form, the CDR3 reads TGTGCCAGCAGACCCGGTCGGTTGTACGAGCAGTACTTC. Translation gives CASRPGRLYEQYF.